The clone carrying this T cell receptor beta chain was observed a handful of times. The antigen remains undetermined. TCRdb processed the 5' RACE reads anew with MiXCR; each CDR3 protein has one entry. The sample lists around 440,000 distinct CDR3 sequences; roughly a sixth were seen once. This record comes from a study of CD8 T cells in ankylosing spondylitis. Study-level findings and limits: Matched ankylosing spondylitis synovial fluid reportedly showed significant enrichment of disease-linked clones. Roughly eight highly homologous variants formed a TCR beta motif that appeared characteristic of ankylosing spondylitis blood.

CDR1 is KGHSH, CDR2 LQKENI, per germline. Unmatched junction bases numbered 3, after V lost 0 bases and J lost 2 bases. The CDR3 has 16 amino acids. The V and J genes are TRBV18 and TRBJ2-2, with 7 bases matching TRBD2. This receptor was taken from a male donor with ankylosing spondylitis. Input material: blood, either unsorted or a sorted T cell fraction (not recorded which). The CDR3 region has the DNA TGTGCCAGCTCACCACCGTCTAGCGGAAACACCGGGGAGCTGTTTTTT. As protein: CASSPPSSGNTGELFF.